This TCR beta chain is drawn from a study of spatial heterogeneity in lung cancer (dated by TCRdb to the late 2010s). At the level of the whole study: More beta-chain than alpha-chain transcripts were consistently detected, likely reflecting higher beta-chain transcript abundance. In the raw uncorrected reads, each unique combination of TCR and UMI appeared more than ten times on average. The study quantitatively compared TCR alpha and beta repertoires across multiple tumor regions, matched nontumor lung and blood in non-small cell lung cancer. TCR repertoire features were related to nonsynonymous mutation counts determined by whole-exome sequencing of tumor tissue. Both alpha and beta chains were TCR-sequenced in samples taken at surgery, namely 220 tumor regions, 61 to 65 matched nontumor lung samples and around 53 PBMC samples. General findings and caveats noted by the study authors: Ubiquitous expanded tumor TCRs were detected in blood more often at tumor resection than at routine follow-up. Additional single-cell paired TCR alpha and beta sequencing was considered necessary to confirm, at a functional level, the hypothesis that regional TCRs recognize regional mutations.

Explained via the paper, the time point label denotes: sample taken at primary tumor resection. Samples were obtained from 72 patients with early-stage, untreated non-small cell lung cancer from the lung TRACERx cohort. Without any cell sorting, TCR sequencing was performed on whole RNA extracted either from tumor and nontumor lung tissue or from cryopreserved PBMC samples. Only patients with enough RNA available from two or more tumor regions were chosen for TCR sequencing. This clonotype was counted at least ten times. The antigen it recognizes is unknown. No base quality values were provided; no much bigger clone lies one nucleotide off. To prepare the library, 5' RACE was applied. This sample was sequenced with a NextSeq 500. To allow correction of PCR and sequencing errors, the TCR library protocol tagged every TCR cDNA molecule with a unique molecular identifier. The original methods were these. TCR identification, UMI-based error correction and CDR3 extraction were performed with Decombinator tools. TCRs above a frequency of 2 per 1,000, corresponding to the top 1% of the tumor frequency distribution, were defined as expanded. Each repertoire was subsampled 100 times to 5,000 TCRs, after which Renyi diversity was computed with the R vegan package. To build CDR3 similarity networks, amino acid triplet string-kernel similarity was used, and CDR3s were connected when their pairwise similarity was above 0.82. TCRdb cleaned the public reads at Q25 with fastp, built clones with MiXCR and kept in-frame beta chains. CDR3 protein duplicates are merged, each entry listing the most common genes and DNA. These V and J calls rely on TCRdb rather than the paper's analysis. In all, the sample holds more than 60,000 distinct CDR3 sequences, and 8% of those were seen once. The ten largest clonotypes hold roughly 7.1% of the sample.

The source of this sequence is a male donor with early-stage non-small cell lung cancer. Source: PBMCs, taken at surgery.

In nucleotides, the sequence is TGTGCCAGCAGTCCGCAGGTTACTGGGGCCAACGTCCTGACTTTC. Its protein is CASSPQVTGANVLTF. This chain is built from TRBV12-3 or TRBV12-4 and TRBJ2-6, with no confidently assigned D gene. V drops 5 bases and J drops 2 bases, leaving 10 bases in between. From the cysteine up to the phenylalanine, the CDR3 has a length of 15 residues. The CDR3 DNA has 45 bases and is translated from base 1.